Presented here are 8 T cell receptor beta chains from one specimen sequenced in a study of control samples from healthy donors and cancer patients. Sequencing was performed with immunoSEQ multiplex PCR; in TCRdb, only in-frame clones are kept and a portion is missing. The top ten clones hold under 9% of a sample with about 140,000 clones, 91% of them seen once. The sequencing input was blood. The receptors come from a man aged 18 to 35 in good health.

The chain recombines TRBV7-9 with TRBJ1-2; TRBD1 matches at 8 bases. This CDR3 is built from 15 residues. The V gene end was trimmed by 4 bases and the J gene end by 4 bases; junction bases not matched to a gene: 8. Germline CDR1 is SEHNR and CDR2 is FQNEAQ (reference sequence). CDR3 coding DNA: TGTGCCAGCAGCTCACAGGGGGTCATGAGCTATGGCTACACCTTC. Translated: CASSSQGVMSYGYTF.

The rearrangement uses TRBV19 and TRBJ1-5, with D maybe TRBD1 (5 bases). This CDR3 is 13 amino acids long. Germline V lookup: CDR1 LNHDA, CDR2 SQIVND (reference sequence). V was trimmed by 8 bases and J by 7 bases, leaving 15 bases between them. DNA of the CDR3: TGTGCCAGTCATGGGGGTTTAGGGCAGCCCCAGCATTTT. Translating gives CASHGGLGQPQHF.

Concerning this clone itself: The same CDR3 can be traced to other DNA sequences in this sample. The chain recombines TRBV19 with TRBJ1-5; D is perhaps TRBD1 (6 bases). Per germline, CDR1 LNHDA and CDR2 SQIVND (reference sequence). Trimming took off 5 bases at V and 7 bases at J, with 15 bases between the two ends. This CDR3 has 14 amino acids. As DNA, the CDR3 is TGTGCCAGTAGTGCCCGGGGGCGAGAGCAGCCCCAGCATTTT. It is translated as CASSARGREQPQHF.

This clone was observed once. This chain links TRBV11-2 with TRBJ2-7; D may be TRBD2 (5 bases). The CDR3 totals 11 residues. CDR1 is SGHAT and CDR2 is FQNNGV in the germline V gene. The ends were cut back, 9 bases at V and 3 bases at J, with 9 bases in the middle. CDR3 sequence (DNA): TGTGCCAGTCGACGGGACTACGAGCAGTACTTC. The encoded protein is CASRRDYEQYF.

CDR3 region: CAWNSLPVNTGELFF. In DNA form, the CDR3 reads TGTGCCTGGAACTCCCTCCCTGTGAACACCGGGGAGCTGTTTTTT. The J gene is TRBJ2-2, the V gene TRBV30; D is ambiguous. CDR1 GTSNPN and CDR2 SVGIG come from the germline V gene (reference sequence). The CDR3 is made up of 15 amino acids. V lost 4 bases to trimming and J lost 1 base, with 13 bases between them.

The chain employs TRBV20-1 and TRBJ2-5; unclear D gene. CDR3 length: 11 amino acids. Trimming shortened V by 6 bases and J by 0 bases, and 5 bases separated the two germline ends. Germline V gene sequence: CDR1 DFQATT, CDR2 SNEGSKA (reference sequence). The CDR3 loop reads CSANHQETQYF. In DNA form, the CDR3 reads TGCAGTGCCAACCACCAAGAGACCCAGTACTTC.

V usage is TRBV29-1 and J usage is TRBJ2-5; D may be TRBD2 (5 bases). The CDR3 contains 13 residues. V lost 6 bases, J lost 1 base, and 12 bases lay in between. From germline, CDR1 is SQVTM and CDR2 ANQGSEA. The CDR3, as DNA: TGCAGCGTCGTACCACGGGGCCAAGAGACCCAGTACTTC. Its translation is CSVVPRGQETQYF.

This chain joins TRBV28 and TRBJ1-1; D ambiguous. Germline V lookup: CDR1 MDHEN, CDR2 SYDVKM. Trimming removed 7 bases at V and 7 bases at J, with 13 bases between. The CDR3 loop spans 12 amino acids. CDR3 loop: CASISKLGEAFF. CDR3 DNA: TGTGCCAGCATTTCTAAGTTAGGTGAAGCTTTCTTT.